What follows describes a single T cell receptor beta chain. Its antigen target is currently unknown. Base qualities are not recorded, but no much larger clone differs from it by a single base. This record belongs to a study of neurological immune-mediated disorders (dated by TCRdb to the late 2010s). Notes on the research overall: Of the 35 or so multiple sclerosis patients, about 30 had relapsing-remitting MS and 3 had secondary progressive MS. The cohort included some 70 subjects: about 14 with HAM/TSP, about 35 with multiple sclerosis, and some 20 healthy controls. The approximately 100 TCR-beta libraries included longitudinal samples, technical triplicates and paired sorted CD4+ and CD8+ T-cell subsets alongside PBMC samples. Longitudinal HAM/TSP and healthy donors were sampled at 3 time-points each (about 3-40 month intervals). Using UMI-based sequencing, the study compared peripheral blood TCR-beta repertoires from patients with HTLV-I-associated myelopathy (HAM/TSP), patients with multiple sclerosis, and healthy controls.

CDR1 and CDR2 were assigned from the germline V gene as SGHVS and FQNEAQ. V is reduced by 4 bases and J by 2 bases, leaving a spacing of 15 bases between them. From the cysteine up to the phenylalanine, the CDR3 has a length of 15 residues. Only the CDR3 DNA stays, 45 bases, in frame from base 1. cDNA was synthesized by template-switch 5'RACE using a primer carrying a 10-nucleotide random unique molecular identifier by which each TCR transcript was tagged. Each sequencing run produced over 160 million TCR-beta sequences covering 15-18 subjects. The RNeasy kit was used to extract total RNA. The KAPA Real-time Library Amplification kit was used to amplify TCR-beta VDJ regions with primers targeting the TCR constant region and the 5'RACE anchor. A first PCR added sample indexes and Illumina adaptors, after which a second PCR increased the library yield. The roughly 650 bp TCR product was size-selected on a 2% E-gel SizeSelection system after Ampure bead purification. Before pooling, library quality was assessed on a Bioanalyzer, concentration was determined with Qubit, and library quantification was performed with the Kapa Library Quantification kit. An Illumina HiSeq 2500 was used to sequence the libraries paired-end at 2 x 150 bp. To increase sequence diversity, about 25-31% phiX was spiked into each library pool. The paper's data handling went like this. The UMI-based MiGEC pipeline processed quality-filtered reads and removed over 85% of raw TCR sequences during error correction. IMGT germline references were used for aligning VDJ genes, and each clonotype was defined as a unique CDR3 amino acid sequence together with its V-J genes. Clonal expansion, Shannon diversity and CDR3 relatedness (CalcPairwiseDistances, ClusterSamples) were evaluated with VDJtools, and phylogenetic trees were built with CLCbio workbench. Using coefficient-of-variation modelling across technical triplicates, the study counted a clone as expanded if it had at least 8 unique UMIs. Starting from the raw public reads, TCRdb applied fastp trimming at Q25, assembled clones with MiXCR and retained in-frame beta chains. Every distinct CDR3 protein forms one entry, paired with its most common genes and DNA. V and J calls and clone size were set by TCRdb, not the authors. In this sample the table shows some 87,000 distinct CDR3 sequences, more than 5% of which occur a single time. Together, the top ten hold 7.9% of the sample.

According to the study, the label for this sample's time point signals: longitudinal time-point 2. Libraries from unsorted PBMCs were made from 2 million PBMCs kept in RNAlater at -80 degrees C until RNA extraction. Multiple sclerosis patients were enrolled in a US clinical protocol evaluating disease progression by magnetic resonance imaging. Peripheral blood was subjected to Ficoll-Hypaque density gradient centrifugation to isolate PBMCs, which were then cryopreserved in liquid nitrogen. Here is what the overall study found, with its caveats: TCR clonal expansion was greatest in HAM/TSP patients and smallest in MS patients, who ranked below even healthy controls. Phylogenetic analysis grouped repertoires from 18 of 34 MS patients into a cluster of related CDR3 sequences, suggesting a possible repertoire-level signature. The MS cluster showed no association with clinical or MRI features, and the authors stated that larger cohorts are needed. No identical CDR3 amino acid sequences were shared among expanded clones across subjects, suggesting private TCR-beta repertoires in all groups.

Sequenced: PBMCs. The V and J segments used are TRBV7-8 and TRBJ2-7, with TRBD1 perhaps the D gene, on 6 matching bases. This clonotype was obtained from a woman aged 55 to 70 with multiple sclerosis. The CDR3 loop reads CASSSQPGATYEQYF. The nucleotides are TGTGCCAGCAGCTCCCAACCAGGGGCTACCTACGAGCAGTACTTC.